What follows are 23 T cell receptor beta chains derived from one specimen sequenced in a study of blood T cell repertoires in COVID-19. Data came from immunoSEQ multiplex PCR; TCRdb stores just in-frame clones and leaves some out. The table lists under 300,000 clones, approximately 80% of them singletons. The sequenced sample was peripheral blood. These receptors originate from a woman aged 40 to 55 with active or convalescent COVID-19.

The V call is TRBV21-1, the J call TRBJ2-3; the table calls TRBD1, which could not be checked here. TRBV21-1 is given as a pseudogene. This CDR3 contains 17 residues. The CDR3 DNA is TGTGCCAGCAGCAACCTCTCGGACAGGGCGAGCACAGATACGCAGTATTTT. Encoded protein: CASSNLSDRASTDTQYF.

The rearrangement joins TRBV19 to TRBJ2-5, with D tentatively TRBD1 (8 bases). V was cut by 8 bases and J by 2 bases, with 12 bases left in between. The germline gives CDR1 LNHDA, CDR2 SQIVND (reference sequence). This CDR3 is built from 13 residues. CDR3 amino acids: CASGRDRQETQYF. The DNA of the CDR3 is TGTGCCAGTGGGAGGGACAGGCAAGAGACCCAGTACTTC. The variable domain in full, completed from reference TRBV19 and TRBJ2-5, reads DGGITQSPKYLFRKEGQNVTLSCEQNLNHDAMYWYRQDPGQGLRLIYYSQIVNDFQKGDIAEGYSVSREKKESFPLTVTSAQKNPTAFYLCASGRDRQETQYFGPGTRLLVL.

The rearrangement links TRBV7-3 to TRBJ2-2; a weak D match, TRBD2 (5 bases). V was trimmed by 5 bases and J by 4 bases, leaving 5 bases between them. Germline CDR1 and CDR2: SGHTA and FQGTGA. The CDR3 is 12 residues long. The CDR3 loop is CASSEGTGELFF. The CDR3 coding sequence is TGTGCCAGCAGCGAGGGCACCGGGGAGCTGTTTTTT. Using reference TRBV7-3 and TRBJ2-2 for the parts outside the CDR3, the full variable domain is GAGVSQTPSNKVTEKGKYVELRCDPISGHTALYWYRQSLGQGPEFLIYFQGTGAADDSGLPNDRFFAVRPEGSVSTLKIQRTERGDSAVYLCASSEGTGELFFGEGSRLTVL.

This chain connects TRBV18 to TRBJ2-5; perhaps TRBD1 as D (6 bases). V shed 4 bases and J shed 5 bases, with 11 bases lying between them. The CDR3 length is 13 residues. The germline V gene has CDR1 KGHSH and CDR2 LQKENI. The CDR3 spells CASSQTTGETQYF. The CDR3 DNA reads as TGTGCCAGCTCACAAACTACAGGGGAGACCCAGTACTTC.

The V and J genes are TRBV7-3 and TRBJ2-5; D may be TRBD1 (6 bases). Trimming cost V 2 bases and J 5 bases, with 15 bases left between them. Germline V gene data show CDR1 as SGHTA and CDR2 as FQGTGA. The CDR3 runs to 15 residues. The CDR3 DNA is TGTGCCAGCAGCTTATTGGGCAGGGGTCAGGAGACCCAGTACTTC. Translating it yields CASSLLGRGQETQYF.

The chain employs TRBV30 and TRBJ1-3; the D is unclear. V was pared by 7 bases and J by 5 bases, with 18 bases between. Germline values: CDR1 GTSNPN, CDR2 SVGIG (reference sequence). The CDR3 runs to 14 residues. The CDR3 protein is CASKGSGYRNTIYF. The CDR3 nucleotides read TGTGCCTCGAAAGGGTCGGGGTATAGAAACACCATATATTTT.

The chain has TRBV2 and TRBJ1-5; D might be TRBD1 (5 bases). Germline V CDR1 and CDR2: SNHLY, FYNNEI. There are 13 residues in the CDR3. With 6 bases removed from V and 6 bases from J, the gap between germline ends came to 12 bases. CDR3 loop: CASSLGGFQPQHF. The DNA for the CDR3 is TGTGCCAGCAGCCTGGGGGGTTTTCAGCCCCAGCATTTT.

With respect to this clone: One end of the junction is discordant with germline, which a read error may explain. This chain connects TRBV30 to TRBJ2-2, with D possibly being TRBD2 (7 bases). The CDR3 runs to 14 residues. CDR1 is GTSNPN, CDR2 SVGIG, per germline (reference sequence). CDR3 bases: TGTGCCGGGAGGGGGGCAGCGGCCACCGGGGAGCTGTTTTTT. The encoded protein is CAGRGAAATGELFF.

The CDR3 sequence: CSAIGVNEQFF. The CDR3 nucleotides read TGCAGTGCTATAGGGGTAAATGAGCAGTTCTTC. The V gene is TRBV20-1, the J gene TRBJ2-1; weak D call: TRBD1 (5 bases). The CDR3 has 11 amino acids. CDR1 and CDR2 from the germline V gene are DFQATT and SNEGSKA (reference sequence). Trimming left V 4 bases short and J 7 bases short, with 8 bases between.

The V call is TRBV7-9, the J call TRBJ1-1; 9 bases align to TRBD1. Germline lookup yields CDR1 SEHNR and CDR2 FQNEAQ (reference sequence). The CDR3 runs 16 residues. Trimming cost V 5 bases and J 5 bases; bases outside gene matches: 12. CDR3 amino acids: CASSPTDTGGRTEAFF. The CDR3 DNA is TGTGCCAGCAGCCCAACAGATACAGGGGGCAGAACTGAAGCTTTCTTT.

CDR3 bases: TGTGCCAGCAGGCAGGGGAACACTGAAGCTTTCTTT. Protein product: CASRQGNTEAFF. The chain carries TRBV6-5 and TRBJ1-1, with D possibly being TRBD1 (5 bases). Trimming took 6 bases from V and 1 from J, leaving 6 bases between them. The germline V gene encodes CDR1 MNHEY and CDR2 SVGAGI. The CDR3 loop spans 12 amino acids.

This clone has a handful of counts. The chain is built from TRBV5-1 and TRBJ1-1, with 9 bases lining up with TRBD1. Trimming took 0 bases from V and 12 from J; bases not matched to a gene: 6. Germline-derived CDR1 and CDR2 are SGHRS and YFSETQ. The CDR3 is made up of 13 amino acids. CDR3 bases: TGCGCCAGCAGCTTGGGGGACAGGGAGACGACTTTCTTT. Protein sequence: CASSLGDRETTFF.

V usage is TRBV10-3 and J usage is TRBJ2-3; 9 bases agree with TRBD1. V trimming: 10 bases; J trimming: 6 bases; junction bases outside the gene matches: 11. This CDR3 is built from 14 residues. Germline assignment: CDR1 ENHRY and CDR2 SYGVKD. The CDR3 loop is CATATDRGSDTQYF. The DNA of the CDR3 is TGTGCCACAGCAACGGACAGGGGATCGGATACGCAGTATTTT.

Turning to this clone: The sample holds other DNA sequences that translate to the same CDR3. The rearrangement links TRBV18 to TRBJ2-3; D is unclear. CDR1 is KGHSH and CDR2 is LQKENI in the germline V gene. Deletions cut 2 bases from V and 6 bases from J, with 3 bases between. The CDR3 runs to 11 residues. The CDR3 reads CASSPSDTQYF. The CDR3 DNA reads as TGTGCCAGCTCACCATCTGATACGCAGTATTTT.

The rearrangement links TRBV28 to TRBJ1-5; 8 bases agree with TRBD1. CDR3 length equals 19 residues. Germline assignment: CDR1 MDHEN and CDR2 SYDVKM. Unmatched junction bases numbered 22, after V lost 7 bases and J lost 5 bases. The CDR3 spells CASNNPPGQDASRDQPQHF. In DNA, the CDR3 is TGTGCCAGCAACAACCCCCCGGGACAGGACGCATCTAGAGATCAGCCCCAGCATTTT.

The chain has TRBV9 and TRBJ1-4; 9 bases align to TRBD1. The J segment lost 5 bases and the V segment lost 4 bases, leaving 12 bases of the junction unmatched. CDR1 SGDLS and CDR2 YYNGEE come from the germline V gene. This CDR3 has 17 amino acids. The CDR3 DNA follows: TGTGCCAGCAGCTCGATAGCCACCGGGACAGGGAATGAAAAACTGTTTTTT. As protein: CASSSIATGTGNEKLFF.

This clone has only one observation. V gene TRBV30 combines with J gene TRBJ1-2, with 7 bases that match TRBD1. With V trimmed by 3 bases and J by 4 bases, 2 bases remained unmatched. This CDR3 comprises 12 residues. Germline V gene lookup returns CDR1 GTSNPN and CDR2 SVGIG (reference sequence). The CDR3 here is CAWSRGTYGYTF. DNA of the CDR3: TGTGCCTGGAGCAGGGGGACCTATGGCTACACCTTC.

This chain joins TRBV2 and TRBJ1-5, with a weak D call TRBD1 (5 bases). CDR1 is SNHLY, CDR2 FYNNEI, per germline. V was shortened by 1 base and J by 2 bases, with 9 bases between the two germline ends. This CDR3 contains 15 residues. The chain's CDR3 is CASSEDRFGNQPQHF. The CDR3 DNA is TGTGCCAGCAGTGAAGACAGGTTTGGCAATCAGCCCCAGCATTTT. Full variable domain (outside the CDR3, taken from reference TRBV2 and TRBJ1-5): EPEVTQTPSHQVTQMGQEVILRCVPISNHLYFYWYRQILGQKVEFLVSFYNNEISEKSEIFDDQFSVERPDGSNFTLKIRSTKLEDSAMYFCASSEDRFGNQPQHFGDGTRLSIL.

This rearrangement joins TRBV2 to TRBJ1-2; 9 nucleotides match TRBD1. The junction had 8 bases not matched to a gene; V was cut back by 7 bases and J by 8 bases. The CDR3 has 13 amino acids. CDR1 is SNHLY and CDR2 is FYNNEI in the germline V gene. CDR3 coding DNA: TGTGCCAGCAACGGCGGGACAGGGCAGGGCTACACCTTC. The encoded protein is CASNGGTGQGYTF.

This clone was counted only a few times. J is TRBJ2-3 and V is TRBV18; 7 bases fit TRBD2. Germline-derived CDR1 and CDR2 are KGHSH and LQKENI. J lost 2 bases, V lost 3 bases, and 5 bases had no gene match. CDR3 length: 15 amino acids. CDR3 sequence (DNA): TGTGCCAGCTCACCTCTCAGCGGGGTCACAGATACGCAGTATTTT. Its translation is CASSPLSGVTDTQYF.

The rearrangement joins TRBV5-1 to TRBJ1-6; a weak D match, TRBD1 (6 bases). The CDR3 sequence is 18 residues long. Trimming removed 0 bases from V and 5 bases from J, with 18 bases in between. The germline V gene has CDR1 SGHRS and CDR2 YFSETQ. The CDR3 protein is CASSLVGTPTTDNSPLHF. The CDR3 DNA sequence: TGCGCCAGCAGCTTGGTGGGGACACCAACCACGGATAATTCACCCCTCCACTTT.

The J gene is TRBJ2-2, the V gene TRBV9, with TRBD1 as a possible D gene (5 bases). The CDR3 spans 16 residues. V lost 0 bases, J lost 4 bases, and 13 bases lay in between. CDR1 is SGDLS, CDR2 YYNGEE, per germline. The CDR3 coding sequence is TGTGCCAGCAGCGTAGCCCCAGGGCGCGTCACCGGGGAGCTGTTTTTT. Its translation is CASSVAPGRVTGELFF.

The V and J genes are TRBV30 and TRBJ2-7; 8 bases are a match to TRBD2. Losses at the gene ends were 3 bases for V and 3 bases for J; bases not matched to a gene: 10. The germline V gene has CDR1 GTSNPN and CDR2 SVGIG (reference sequence). This CDR3 is built from 15 residues. The CDR3 loop reads CAWRPRAGGLYEQYF. The CDR3 DNA is TGTGCCTGGAGGCCCAGGGCGGGGGGACTCTACGAGCAGTACTTC.